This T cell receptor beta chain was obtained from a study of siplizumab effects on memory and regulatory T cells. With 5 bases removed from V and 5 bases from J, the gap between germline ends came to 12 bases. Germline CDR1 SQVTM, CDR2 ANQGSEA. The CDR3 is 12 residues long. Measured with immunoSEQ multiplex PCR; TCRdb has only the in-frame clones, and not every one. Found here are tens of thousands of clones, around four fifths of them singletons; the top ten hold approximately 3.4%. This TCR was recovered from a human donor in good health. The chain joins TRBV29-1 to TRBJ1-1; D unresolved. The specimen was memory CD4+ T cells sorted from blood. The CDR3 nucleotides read TGCAGCGTTACAAGGATCGGGACTGAAGCTTTCTTT. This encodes CSVTRIGTEAFF.